Listed here are 24 T cell receptor beta chains from one sample, sequenced in a study of regulatory and conventional T cells in RAG deficiency. Genomic DNA came from blood regulatory T cells gated CD4+ CD25-high CD127-low. Measured with immunoSEQ multiplex PCR; TCRdb has only the in-frame clones, and not every one. The table records roughly 11,000 clones, roughly 94% of them present only once. The sample also formed part of further work on regulatory T cells. From that second work: The PCR used 52 TRBV and 13 TRBJ primers.

The sample taken for sequencing was CD127- CD25+ CD4+ Tregs sorted from blood. The receptors here all came from a human donor in good health.

The chain couples TRBV15 to TRBJ2-3; no reliable D call. This CDR3 is built from 16 residues. V was shortened by 0 bases and J by 3 bases, with 13 bases between the two germline ends. Germline lookup yields CDR1 LNHNV and CDR2 YYDKDF (reference sequence). The CDR3 region has the DNA TGTGCCACCAGCAGAGAATTGGGCAGCAAAACAGATACGCAGTATTTT. Translating it yields CATSRELGSKTDTQYF.

The V gene is TRBV5-4, the J gene TRBJ1-3; D perhaps matches TRBD1 (6 bases). The CDR3 has 17 amino acids. Looked up from germline, CDR1 is SGHNT and CDR2 is YYREEE (reference sequence). V shed 4 bases and J shed 4 bases, with 21 bases lying between them. CDR3 sequence reads: CASSPRGGSLVGNTIYF. CDR3 DNA sequence: TGTGCCAGCAGCCCCCGGGGGGGCTCGTTAGTCGGAAACACCATATATTTT.

J is TRBJ2-2 and V is TRBV6-1; 11 bases agree with TRBD2. Trimming cost V 3 bases and J 4 bases; bases outside gene matches: 1. The V gene's germline CDR1 is MNHNS and CDR2 SASEGT. The CDR3 spans 15 residues. CDR3 nucleotides: TGTGCCAGCAGTGAGGGACTAGCGGCCACCGGGGAGCTGTTTTTT. It is translated as CASSEGLAATGELFF.

The chain recombines TRBV19 with TRBJ2-5, with D possibly matching TRBD2 (5 bases). There are 14 residues in the CDR3. V was trimmed by 4 bases and J by 2 bases, leaving 11 bases between them. Germline loops: CDR1 LNHDA, CDR2 SQIVND (reference sequence). The CDR3 DNA reads as TGTGCCAGTAGTAGAGGGTTGCATCAAGAGACCCAGTACTTC. Translation gives CASSRGLHQETQYF.

This rearrangement joins TRBV4-1 to TRBJ2-3; weak D call: TRBD2 (6 bases). Trimming cost V 0 bases and J 3 bases, with 16 bases left between them. The CDR3 length is 17 residues. Germline assignment: CDR1 MGHRA and CDR2 YSYEKL. CDR3 in DNA: TGCGCCAGCAGCCAAGATCGGGGCGGGGCTGGAACAGATACGCAGTATTTT. Its translation: CASSQDRGGAGTDTQYF.

This clone was recorded only once. The chain uses TRBV29-1 and TRBJ1-3, with D unresolved. The CDR3 is made up of 13 amino acids. Germline values: CDR1 SQVTM, CDR2 ANQGSEA. Trimming took 4 bases from V and 1 from J, leaving 8 bases between them. CDR3 region: CSVGGGSGNTIYF. DNA for the CDR3: TGCAGCGTTGGAGGTGGTTCTGGAAACACCATATATTTT.

This chain links TRBV11-3 with TRBJ1-1; perhaps TRBD1 as D (6 bases). V was trimmed by 5 bases and J by 5 bases, leaving 15 bases between them. The germline V gene has CDR1 SGHNT and CDR2 YENEEA. The CDR3 loop spans 14 amino acids. The CDR3 bases are TGTGCCAGCAGCGCACAGGGTCGGGCGACTGAAGCTTTCTTT. It translates to CASSAQGRATEAFF.

The chain combines TRBV6-1 with TRBJ1-6, with D possibly matching TRBD1 (5 bases). CDR3 length: 17 residues. V was cut by 4 bases and J by 11 bases, with 24 bases left in between. Germline CDR1 reads MNHNS; CDR2 reads SASEGT. CDR3 loop: CASSGGRGGLAWPPLHF. The CDR3 DNA reads as TGTGCCAGCAGTGGTGGTCGGGGGGGTTTGGCTTGGCCACCCCTCCACTTT.

The chain carries TRBV5-1 and TRBJ2-7; TRBD2 matches 7 bases. Germline CDR1 SGHRS, CDR2 YFSETQ. The V gene end was trimmed by 4 bases and the J gene end by 4 bases; junction bases not matched to a gene: 8. The CDR3 contains 14 residues. The CDR3 DNA is TGCGCCAGCAGCCCCAGGGAGGGGAGGTACGAGCAGTACTTC. This sequence encodes CASSPREGRYEQYF.

V is TRBV11-2 and J is TRBJ1-5, with D possibly TRBD1 on 6 matching bases. Between the trimmed V and J ends, which lost 3 bases and 9 bases, there was a span of 12 bases. In germline, CDR1 is SGHAT, CDR2 FQNNGV. The CDR3 runs 13 residues. CDR3 region: CASSLTGQSPQHF. The CDR3 DNA reads as TGTGCCAGCAGCTTGACTGGACAGTCGCCCCAGCATTTT.

This chain links TRBV28 with TRBJ2-7, with D possibly TRBD1 on 5 matching bases. Germline-derived CDR1 and CDR2 are MDHEN and SYDVKM. There are 12 residues in the CDR3. Trimming took off 5 bases at V and 3 bases at J, with 8 bases between the two ends. CDR3 bases: TGTGCCAGCAGTCGACAGAGCTACGAGCAGTACTTC. It translates to CASSRQSYEQYF.

This rearrangement joins TRBV6-5 to TRBJ1-2; D is possibly TRBD1 (5 bases). Trimming took off 6 bases at V and 11 bases at J, with 13 bases between the two ends. Per germline, CDR1 MNHEY and CDR2 SVGAGI. The CDR3 spans 11 residues. Here the CDR3 DNA reads TGTGCCAGCAGCTTAAGGGGTAGTTACACCTTC. Translation gives CASSLRGSYTF.

CDR3 sequence: CASSDRGANTEAFF. In DNA form, the CDR3 reads TGTGCCAGCAGTGACAGGGGCGCGAACACTGAAGCTTTCTTT. This sequence joins TRBV2 and TRBJ1-1, with D possibly matching TRBD1 (6 bases). Germline V gene lookup returns CDR1 SNHLY and CDR2 FYNNEI. Trimming stripped 3 bases from V and 1 base from J, with 9 bases between. The CDR3 loop spans 14 amino acids.

The rearrangement joins TRBV10-3 to TRBJ1-1; D gene ambiguous. The CDR3 is 14 amino acids. Germline assignment: CDR1 ENHRY and CDR2 SYGVKD. V lost 0 bases to trimming and J lost 6 bases, with 11 bases between them. CDR3 loop: CAISESERKAEAFF. DNA of the CDR3: TGTGCCATCAGTGAGTCGGAGCGTAAAGCTGAAGCTTTCTTT.

This sequence joins TRBV2 and TRBJ1-4; 7 nucleotides agree with TRBD1. CDR3 length: 15 residues. Germline loops: CDR1 SNHLY, CDR2 FYNNEI. Germline trimming cut 2 bases from V and 3 bases from J; bases unmatched to any gene: 3. Here the CDR3 reads CASSELTGSNEKLFF. DNA for the CDR3: TGTGCCAGCAGTGAACTGACAGGGTCTAATGAAAAACTGTTTTTT.

In DNA, the CDR3 is TGTGCCAGCAGCTCTAGCGGGGCTAGCACAGATACGCAGTATTTT. Translating gives CASSSSGASTDTQYF. The chain combines TRBV7-3 with TRBJ2-3; 9 bases agree with TRBD2. This CDR3 spans 15 amino acids. The V gene's germline CDR1 is SGHTA and CDR2 FQGTGA. After removal of 4 bases from V and 0 bases from J, the junction contained 2 bases not matched to a gene.

The chain recombines TRBV6-5 with TRBJ1-6; no clear D gene. Germline V gene sequence: CDR1 MNHEY, CDR2 SVGAGI. The V end lost 2 bases, the J end lost 11 bases, and 7 bases lay between the germline ends. This CDR3 spans 12 amino acids. CDR3 coding DNA: TGTGCCAGCAGTTACCGGCGGGCACCCCTCCACTTT. Translated, it gives CASSYRRAPLHF.

V gene TRBV5-1 combines with J gene TRBJ2-5; a weak D match, TRBD1 (5 bases). Looked up from germline, CDR1 is SGHRS and CDR2 is YFSETQ. The CDR3 extends over 15 amino acids. V was cut by 4 bases and J by 6 bases, with 19 bases left in between. The CDR3 DNA follows: TGCGCCAGCAGCCTATCAACAGGAGCGAAGAAGACCCAGTACTTC. Its protein is CASSLSTGAKKTQYF.

The rearrangement uses TRBV5-6 and TRBJ1-2; no clear D gene. Germline CDR1 reads SGHDT; CDR2 reads YYEEEE. The germline V and J ends were trimmed by 4 bases and 4 bases, with 11 bases remaining between them. The CDR3 has 13 residues. The CDR3: CASSPRIPYGYTF. In DNA, the CDR3 is TGTGCCAGCAGCCCCAGAATCCCCTATGGCTACACCTTC.

DNA for the CDR3: TGCGCCAGCAGACTGGGACTAGCGGGGGGAACAGTAAGCACAGATACGCAGTATTTT. Its protein is CASRLGLAGGTVSTDTQYF. The chain couples TRBV5-1 to TRBJ2-3, with 15 bases identical to TRBD2. V dropped 5 bases and J dropped 0; count of bases not matched to a gene: 10. The CDR3 runs to 19 residues. CDR1 and CDR2 (germline): SGHRS, YFSETQ.

The V call is TRBV6-1, the J call TRBJ1-2, with 8 bases matching TRBD1. Per the germline V gene, CDR1 is MNHNS and CDR2 is SASEGT. The CDR3 has 15 amino acids. With V trimmed by 6 bases and J by 3 bases, 9 bases remained unmatched. In DNA form, the CDR3 reads TGTGCCAGCAGACCTATCGGACAGGGCTACTATGGCTACACCTTC. This gives the protein CASRPIGQGYYGYTF.

The rearrangement links TRBV2 to TRBJ1-2; possibly TRBD1 for D (5 bases). The length of the CDR3 is 17 residues. The V end was cut by 5 bases, the J end by 4 bases, with 23 bases between. Germline V gene data show CDR1 as SNHLY and CDR2 as FYNNEI. The CDR3 DNA sequence: TGTGCCAGCAGTTACATTCGCCCAGGGAATAAGGTCTATGGCTACACCTTC. Its translation: CASSYIRPGNKVYGYTF.

The chain is built from TRBV10-3 and TRBJ2-7, with 11 nucleotides matching TRBD1. This CDR3 is 17 amino acids long. The V gene's germline CDR1 is ENHRY and CDR2 SYGVKD. V shed 1 base and J 1 base; nucleotides not matched to a gene: 6. The CDR3 DNA reads as TGTGCCATCAGTGAGTGGGCGGGGACAGGGGGGTCCTACGAGCAGTACTTC. Translated, it gives CAISEWAGTGGSYEQYF.

This clone turned up a few times. The gene calls are TRBV5-1 and TRBJ1-4; maybe TRBD1 (5 bases). CDR1 and CDR2 from the germline V gene are SGHRS and YFSETQ. This CDR3 is 15 amino acids long. Trimming removed 7 bases from V and 2 bases from J, with 15 bases in between. CDR3 amino acids: CASREGTATNEKLFF. The CDR3 coding sequence is TGCGCCAGCCGGGAGGGGACGGCGACTAATGAAAAACTGTTTTTT. The full variable domain, with the rest looked up from reference TRBV5-1 and TRBJ1-4, is KAGVTQTPRYLIKTRGQQVTLSCSPISGHRSVSWYQQTPGQGLQFLFEYFSETQRNKGNFPGRFSGRQFSNSRSEMNVSTLELGDSALYLCASREGTATNEKLFFGSGTQLSVL.